This passage covers 12 T cell receptor beta chains from one sample sequenced in a study of blood T cell repertoires in COVID-19. Some clones are missing from TCRdb's copy, which holds only in-frame ones; the method was immunoSEQ multiplex PCR. The table shows some 320,000 clones, with around 88% occurring only once. Sequenced sample: peripheral blood. The receptors were gathered from a woman aged 30 to 39 who had recovered from COVID-19.

This clone was counted between two and nine times. The chain employs TRBV6-2 or TRBV6-3 and TRBJ2-6; possible D gene TRBD1, 6 bases. The CDR3 totals 15 residues. Germline-derived CDR1 and CDR2 are MNHEY and SVGEGT. Trimming cost V 6 bases and J 0 bases, with 9 bases left between them. The CDR3 loop reads CASSEQGSGANVLTF. CDR3 nucleotide sequence: TGTGCCAGCAGCGAACAGGGCTCTGGGGCCAACGTCCTGACTTTC.

The chain uses TRBV30 and TRBJ1-1; D not resolved. Trimming removed 0 bases at V and 1 base at J, with 6 bases between. CDR1 and CDR2 (germline): GTSNPN, SVGIG (reference sequence). The CDR3 extends over 13 amino acids. The CDR3, as DNA: TGTGCCTGGAGTGTACGACAGAACACTGAAGCTTTCTTT. Translation gives CAWSVRQNTEAFF.

The genes are TRBV6-2 or TRBV6-3 and TRBJ1-2, with D maybe TRBD1 (6 bases). Germline CDR1 is MNHEY and CDR2 is SVGEGT. V lost 4 bases and J lost 3, with 9 bases in between. The CDR3 is made up of 13 amino acids. CDR3 nucleotides: TGTGCCAGCAGTTCCTGGACAGACTATGGCTACACCTTC. Translated: CASSSWTDYGYTF.

The chain couples TRBV11-2 to TRBJ2-7, with 9 bases lining up with TRBD2. Germline V lookup: CDR1 SGHAT, CDR2 FQNNGV. V was clipped by 6 bases and J by 2 bases; unmatched bases: 8. This CDR3 contains 15 residues. DNA of the CDR3: TGTGCCAGCAGTCTACTAGCGGGTGGAGCCTACGAGCAGTACTTC. Its protein product is CASSLLAGGAYEQYF.

The J gene is TRBJ1-1, the V gene TRBV28; D remains unclear. CDR3 length: 16 residues. The V gene lost 6 bases and the J gene lost 1 base, with 18 bases spanning the gap. In germline, CDR1 is MDHEN, CDR2 SYDVKM. Written as DNA, the CDR3 is TGTGCCAGCAGCCCTCAGGAGGTGATCCAGAACACTGAAGCTTTCTTT. Its translation is CASSPQEVIQNTEAFF.

The chain carries TRBV28 and TRBJ2-1, with D perhaps matching TRBD2 (6 bases). The CDR3 length is 17 residues. Germline lookup yields CDR1 MDHEN and CDR2 SYDVKM. Between the trimmed V and J ends, which lost 0 bases and 0 bases, there was a span of 12 bases. CDR3 residues: CASSLWGGVSSYNEQFF. The CDR3 coding sequence is TGTGCCAGCAGTTTATGGGGCGGGGTCAGCTCCTACAATGAGCAGTTCTTC.

The chain uses TRBV3-1 (or the pseudogene TRBV3-2) and TRBJ1-2; 7 nucleotides line up with TRBD1. This CDR3 comprises 16 residues. J lost 4 bases, V lost 0 bases, and 8 bases had no gene match. Per germline, CDR1 LGHDT and CDR2 YNNKEL (reference sequence). The CDR3 protein is CASSQEGLRQGYGYTF. The CDR3, as DNA: TGTGCCAGCAGCCAAGAAGGGTTGAGACAGGGCTATGGCTACACCTTC.

The chain has TRBV9 and TRBJ2-7, with 10 bases fitting TRBD1. CDR1 SGDLS and CDR2 YYNGEE come from the germline V gene. J gave up 2 bases and V 4 bases, and 3 bases lay outside the gene matches. The CDR3 has 14 amino acids. CDR3 coding DNA: TGTGCCAGCAGCCCCGGGACAGGGGCCTACGAGCAGTACTTC. Protein product: CASSPGTGAYEQYF.

This clone was seen only a few times. The rearrangement links TRBV28 to TRBJ1-1, with 7 bases identical to TRBD1. CDR1 MDHEN and CDR2 SYDVKM come from the germline V gene. The V gene end was trimmed by 2 bases and the J gene end by 3 bases; junction bases not matched to a gene: 12. CDR3 size: 17 residues. The CDR3 is CASSLIQGGGWDTEAFF. CDR3 DNA sequence: TGTGCCAGCAGTTTAATTCAGGGGGGCGGATGGGACACTGAAGCTTTCTTT.

This clone was observed a single time. The V and J genes are TRBV11-1 and TRBJ2-7; 9 bases fit TRBD1. From germline, CDR1 is SGHAT and CDR2 FQDESV (reference sequence). The V gene end was trimmed by 4 bases and the J gene end by 4 bases; junction bases not matched to a gene: 11. This CDR3 comprises 16 residues. CDR3 protein: CASSSGDRVPHYEQYF. The CDR3 DNA follows: TGTGCCAGCAGCTCCGGGGACAGGGTCCCGCATTACGAGCAGTACTTC.

V is TRBV2 and J is TRBJ2-3; 9 nucleotides line up with TRBD1. This CDR3 has 16 residues. Looked up from germline, CDR1 is SNHLY and CDR2 is FYNNEI. Germline trimming cut 1 base from V and 3 bases from J; bases unmatched to any gene: 5. The CDR3 coding sequence is TGTGCCAGCAGTGAAGGCGGGACAGGGCGGACAGATACGCAGTATTTT. Translating gives CASSEGGTGRTDTQYF.

V gene TRBV7-2 combines with J gene TRBJ1-5, with no clear D. Germline V gene data show CDR1 as SGHTA and CDR2 as FQGNSA. Trimming pared 0 bases from V and 5 bases from J, leaving 11 bases between. There are 15 residues in the CDR3. The CDR3 region has the DNA TGTGCCAGCAGCTTAGCCCCCGGACTGCATCAGCCCCAGCATTTT. It is translated as CASSLAPGLHQPQHF.